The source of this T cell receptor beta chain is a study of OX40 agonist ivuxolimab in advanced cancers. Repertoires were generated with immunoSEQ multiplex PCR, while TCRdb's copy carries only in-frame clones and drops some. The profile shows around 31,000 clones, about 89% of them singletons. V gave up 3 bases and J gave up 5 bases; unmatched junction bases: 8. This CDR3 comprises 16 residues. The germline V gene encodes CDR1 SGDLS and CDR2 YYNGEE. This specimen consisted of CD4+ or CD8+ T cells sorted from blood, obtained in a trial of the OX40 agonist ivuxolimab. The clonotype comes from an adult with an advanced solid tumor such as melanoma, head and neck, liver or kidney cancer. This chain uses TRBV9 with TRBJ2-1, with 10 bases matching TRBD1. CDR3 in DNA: TGTGCCAGCAGCGACCCCGGGACAGGGGTTAACAATGAGCAGTTCTTC. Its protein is CASSDPGTGVNNEQFF. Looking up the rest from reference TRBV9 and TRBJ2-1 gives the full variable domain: DSGVTQTPKHLITATGQRVTLRCSPRSGDLSVYWYQQSLDQGLQFLIQYYNGEERAKGNILERFSAQQFPDLHSELNLSSLELGDSALYFCASSDPGTGVNNEQFFGPGTRLTVL.